This T cell receptor (beta chain) emerged from a study of blood T cell repertoires in COVID-19. The germline CDR1 and CDR2 sequences are KGHSH and LQKENI. This CDR3 is built from 15 residues. V shed 2 bases and J shed 5 bases, with 15 bases lying between them. Measured with immunoSEQ multiplex PCR; TCRdb has only the in-frame clones, and not every one. The repertoire consists of about 35,000 clones, with approximately 89% occurring once and the leading ten covering 35% to 55%. The TCR sequence derives from a human donor in a cohort sampled during active COVID-19. The material sequenced was peripheral blood. The genes are TRBV18 and TRBJ2-5; maybe TRBD2 (6 bases). The CDR3 region has the DNA TGTGCCAGCTCACCATCGAACGGGGGATGGGAGACCCAGTACTTC. Amino acids: CASSPSNGGWETQYF.